The 19 T cell receptor beta chains below were found in one sample sequenced in a study of blood T cell repertoires in COVID-19. TCRdb's table, derived via immunoSEQ multiplex PCR, lists solely in-frame clones and lacks some. The sample yields roughly 65,000 clones, over 60% seen once. Sequencing was done on a sample of peripheral blood. The receptors were gathered from a human donor in a cohort sampled during active COVID-19.

This rearrangement joins TRBV6-2 or TRBV6-3 to TRBJ2-7, with TRBD2 identical over 9 bases. V dropped 6 bases and J dropped 1; count of bases not matched to a gene: 4. Germline values: CDR1 MNHEY, CDR2 SVGEGT. The CDR3 covers 14 residues. The CDR3 protein is CASSLAGVSYEQYF. The CDR3 nucleotides read TGTGCCAGCAGCTTAGCGGGAGTGTCCTACGAGCAGTACTTC.

Comments on this clone: The same CDR3 can be traced to other DNA sequences in this sample. The J gene is TRBJ1-4, the V gene TRBV4-2; D perhaps matches TRBD1 (6 bases). V was cut by 0 bases and J by 8 bases, with 7 bases left in between. The CDR3 is 13 amino acids. Germline CDR1 is LGHNA and CDR2 is YNFKEQ. The CDR3 DNA sequence: TGTGCCAGCAGCCAAGACAGGGGAGAAAAACTGTTTTTT. Its translation: CASSQDRGEKLFF.

The V and J genes are TRBV7-2 and TRBJ1-5; D possibly corresponds to TRBD1 (6 bases). This CDR3 has 17 residues. The V end was cut by 1 base, the J end by 6 bases, with 19 bases between. Germline V gene lookup returns CDR1 SGHTA and CDR2 FQGNSA. In DNA form, the CDR3 reads TGTGCCAGCAGCTTAGTAGGTCCAGGGGCGCTTGGTCAGCCCCAGCATTTT. The encoded protein is CASSLVGPGALGQPQHF.

The V and J genes are TRBV29-1 and TRBJ2-7; 12 bases line up with TRBD2. This CDR3 has 16 residues. With V trimmed by 4 bases and J by 0 bases, 7 bases remained unmatched. Germline CDR1 SQVTM, CDR2 ANQGSEA. The DNA for the CDR3 is TGCAGCGTTGGAGCCGGGACTAGCGGGTTCTCCTACGAGCAGTACTTC. Protein sequence: CSVGAGTSGFSYEQYF.

This chain's CDR3 is CASFSGHTNEKLFF. The CDR3 nucleotides read TGTGCTTCCTTCTCGGGACACACTAATGAAAAACTGTTTTTT. The V gene is TRBV2, the J gene TRBJ1-4; D perhaps matches TRBD1 (6 bases). The germline V gene has CDR1 SNHLY and CDR2 FYNNEI. The CDR3 loop spans 14 amino acids.

The sample holds a few counts of this clone. This chain links TRBV4-1 with TRBJ1-2; D is ambiguous. Germline CDR1 and CDR2: MGHRA and YSYEKL. This CDR3 comprises 15 residues. V lost 0 bases to trimming and J lost 4 bases, with 12 bases between them. The DNA of the CDR3 is TGCGCCAGCAGCCAAGACAACAGAGATATCTATGGCTACACCTTC. It encodes CASSQDNRDIYGYTF.

V gene TRBV5-6 combines with J gene TRBJ1-1; D ambiguous. Germline V CDR1 and CDR2: SGHDT, YYEEEE. Trimming stripped 0 bases from V and 4 bases from J, with 7 bases between. This CDR3 has 13 residues. CDR3 DNA sequence: TGTGCCAGCAGCTTGGGGGAGCCCACTGAAGCTTTCTTT. This encodes CASSLGEPTEAFF. Full variable domain (remainder filled in from reference TRBV5-6 and TRBJ1-1): DAGVTQSPTHLIKTRGQQVTLRCSPKSGHDTVSWYQQALGQGPQFIFQYYEEEERQRGNFPDRFSGHQFPNYSSELNVNALLLGDSALYLCASSLGEPTEAFFGQGTRLTVV.

V gene TRBV7-2 combines with J gene TRBJ2-7; 12 bases agree with TRBD2. The J segment lost 8 bases and the V segment lost 5 bases, leaving 4 bases of the junction unmatched. The CDR3 has 13 amino acids. Germline loops: CDR1 SGHTA, CDR2 FQGNSA. CDR3 protein: CASSPTSGSQQYF. The CDR3 nucleotides are TGTGCCAGCAGCCCGACTAGCGGGAGCCAGCAGTACTTC.

The J gene is TRBJ2-2, the V gene TRBV11-2, with D unclear. The ends were cut back, 1 base at V and 6 bases at J, with 12 bases in the middle. The CDR3 contains 15 residues. The germline gives CDR1 SGHAT, CDR2 FQNNGV. CDR3 region: CASSLVTNTPGELFF. CDR3 DNA sequence: TGTGCCAGCAGCTTAGTGACAAACACCCCCGGGGAGCTGTTTTTT. Supplemented by reference TRBV11-2 and TRBJ2-2, the full variable domain reads EAGVAQSPRYKIIEKRQSVAFWCNPISGHATLYWYQQILGQGPKLLIQFQNNGVVDDSQLPKDRFSAERLKGVDSTLKIQPAKLEDSAVYLCASSLVTNTPGELFFGEGSRLTVL.

The chain employs TRBV19 and TRBJ1-1; D uncertain. The V end lost 3 bases, the J end lost 1 base, and 6 bases lay between the germline ends. The CDR3 totals 13 residues. Germline values: CDR1 LNHDA, CDR2 SQIVND (reference sequence). CDR3 region: CASSIRGNTEAFF. DNA of the CDR3: TGTGCCAGTAGTATTCGGGGGAACACTGAAGCTTTCTTT. Full variable domain (rest looked up from reference TRBV19 and TRBJ1-1): DGGITQSPKYLFRKEGQNVTLSCEQNLNHDAMYWYRQDPGQGLRLIYYSQIVNDFQKGDIAEGYSVSREKKESFPLTVTSAQKNPTAFYLCASSIRGNTEAFFGQGTRLTVV.

The V gene is TRBV28, the J gene TRBJ2-1; D perhaps matches TRBD1 (5 bases). Germline V gives CDR1 MDHEN, CDR2 SYDVKM. CDR3 length equals 14 residues. Trimming shortened V by 5 bases and J by 8 bases, and 16 bases separated the two germline ends. CDR3 protein: CASSRKLTVDEQFF. In DNA form, the CDR3 reads TGTGCCAGCAGTCGAAAATTGACAGTAGATGAGCAGTTCTTC.

This rearrangement joins TRBV2 to TRBJ1-5; the D is unclear. CDR3 length: 15 amino acids. The V and J ends lost 2 bases and 0 bases respectively, with 8 bases between them. Germline-derived CDR1 and CDR2 are SNHLY and FYNNEI. CDR3 protein: CASSERSGSNQPQHF. CDR3 DNA: TGTGCCAGCAGTGAAAGATCGGGTAGCAATCAGCCCCAGCATTTT.

This sequence joins TRBV30 and TRBJ2-3; perhaps TRBD2 as D (7 bases). The germline V gene encodes CDR1 GTSNPN and CDR2 SVGIG (reference sequence). This CDR3 region has 16 residues. V lost 0 bases and J lost 6, with 19 bases in between. CDR3: CAWSVELAPQGDTQYF. CDR3 coding DNA: TGTGCCTGGAGTGTAGAACTAGCGCCCCAGGGGGATACGCAGTATTTT.

This clone was seen only a few times. CDR3: CASILRDTQYF. CDR3 in DNA: TGTGCCAGCATCCTCCGTGATACGCAGTATTTT. V and J are TRBV7-8 and TRBJ2-3; D is unresolved. The length of the CDR3 is 11 residues. V gave up 7 bases and J gave up 6 bases, with 8 bases separating them. The germline CDR1 and CDR2 sequences are SGHVS and FQNEAQ.

This clone was counted once. The gene calls are TRBV28 and TRBJ2-3; 7 bases fit TRBD2. CDR1 is MDHEN, CDR2 SYDVKM, per germline. The CDR3 has 14 amino acids. V was pared by 2 bases and J by 3 bases, with 2 bases of the junction left unmatched. As DNA, the CDR3 is TGTGCCAGCAGTTTAGCGGGAGAGACAGATACGCAGTATTTT. Translating it yields CASSLAGETDTQYF. Supplemented by reference TRBV28 and TRBJ2-3, the full variable domain reads DVKVTQSSRYLVKRTGEKVFLECVQDMDHENMFWYRQDPGLGLRLIYFSYDVKMKEKGDIPEGYSVSREKKERFSLILESASTNQTSMYLCASSLAGETDTQYFGPGTRLTVL.

This clone showed up just a few times. The rearrangement links TRBV7-9 to TRBJ2-2, with D possibly TRBD2 on 7 matching bases. V gave up 6 bases and J gave up 6 bases, with 17 bases separating them. Per the germline V gene, CDR1 is SEHNR and CDR2 is FQNEAQ (reference sequence). CDR3 length equals 15 residues. The CDR3 sequence is CASRGGRAVSGELFF. The CDR3 coding sequence is TGTGCCAGCAGAGGGGGGAGGGCCGTGTCCGGGGAGCTGTTTTTT.

This rearrangement joins TRBV6-5 to TRBJ2-3; D is unclear. CDR1 is MNHEY and CDR2 is SVGAGI in the germline V gene. V lost 0 bases and J lost 3, with 4 bases in between. The CDR3 runs 13 residues. The CDR3 loop is CASSYSGTDTQYF. The CDR3 nucleotides read TGTGCCAGCAGTTACTCCGGGACAGATACGCAGTATTTT.

The table lists this clone with a count of one. V is TRBV6-1 and J is TRBJ2-1, with 7 bases matching TRBD2. After removal of 4 bases from V and 4 bases from J, the junction contained 4 bases not matched to a gene. The CDR3 covers 14 residues. The V gene's germline CDR1 is MNHNS and CDR2 SASEGT. The CDR3 is CASSGAGLYNEQFF. In DNA form, the CDR3 reads TGTGCCAGCAGTGGAGCGGGACTTTACAATGAGCAGTTCTTC.

The V and J genes are TRBV4-2 and TRBJ2-1, with 10 nucleotides matching TRBD2. The V and J ends lost 0 bases and 5 bases, in that order; junction bases with no gene match: 7. Germline V gene data show CDR1 as LGHNA and CDR2 as YNFKEQ. The CDR3 runs to 17 residues. CDR3 amino acids: CASSQDRSGRGNNEQFF. CDR3 DNA: TGTGCCAGCAGCCAAGATAGGAGCGGGAGGGGAAACAATGAGCAGTTCTTC.